These T cell receptor beta chains were read from a single sample in a study of monozygotic twins with inflammatory bowel disease. From its re-call of the 5' RACE reads, TCRdb lists each CDR3 protein once, without DNA. The record lists 400,000 to 500,000 distinct CDR3 sequences, of which the ten most abundant hold less than 2.5%. Sequencing input: blood. The receptors stem from a human donor with ulcerative colitis or Crohn's disease, or a healthy co-twin of an affected twin (not recorded which). Both conserved end residues are part of each CDR3.

TRBV5-1,TRBJ1-1,CASSNRGSMNTEAFF
TRBV12-3/TRBV12-4,TRBJ1-2,CASSLPGQGQVANYGYTF
TRBV28,TRBJ1-2,CASRGARGYTF
TRBV30,TRBJ1-3,CAWSESSGNTIYF
TRBV5-4,TRBJ2-1,CASSSGRDRVNNEQFF
TRBV12-3/TRBV12-4,TRBJ2-2,CASSSLRASPSLTGELFF
TRBV7-9,TRBJ2-7,CASSSNYEQYF
TRBV2,TRBJ2-5,CASRASGVETQYF
TRBV6-1,TRBJ1-5,CASSRDRVYQPQHF
TRBV12-3/TRBV12-4,TRBJ2-7,CASRPRTGGHYEQYF